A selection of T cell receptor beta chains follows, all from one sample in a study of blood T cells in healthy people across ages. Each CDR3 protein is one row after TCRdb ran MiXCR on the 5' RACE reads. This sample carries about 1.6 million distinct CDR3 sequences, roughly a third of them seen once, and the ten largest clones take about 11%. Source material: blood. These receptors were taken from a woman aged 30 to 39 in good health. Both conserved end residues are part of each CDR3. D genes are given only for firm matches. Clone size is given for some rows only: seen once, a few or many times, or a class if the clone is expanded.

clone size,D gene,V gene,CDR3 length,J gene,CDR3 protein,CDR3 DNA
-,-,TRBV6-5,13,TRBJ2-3,CASTPVREGTQYF,TGTGCCAGCACCCCGGTGCGTGAGGGTACGCAGTATTTT
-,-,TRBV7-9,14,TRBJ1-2,CASSLDADSYGYTF,TGTGCCAGCAGCTTAGACGCGGATTCCTATGGCTACACCTTC
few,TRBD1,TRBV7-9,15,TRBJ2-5,CASSSRDRVQETQYF,TGTGCCAGCAGCTCCCGGGACAGGGTCCAAGAGACCCAGTACTTC
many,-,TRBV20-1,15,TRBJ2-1,CSARMGARYYNEQFF,TGCAGTGCCAGAATGGGGGCCCGTTACTACAATGAGCAGTTCTTC
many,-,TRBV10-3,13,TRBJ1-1,CATLSAQGTEAFF,TGTGCCACCCTATCAGCGCAGGGCACTGAAGCTTTCTTT
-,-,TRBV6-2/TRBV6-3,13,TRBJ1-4,CASSPTRGEKLFF,TGTGCCAGCAGTCCCACGAGGGGGGAAAAACTGTTTTTT
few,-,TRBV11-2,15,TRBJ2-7,CASSMGGTVQVEQYF,TGTGCCAGCAGCATGGGGGGGACAGTACAAGTTGAGCAGTACTTC
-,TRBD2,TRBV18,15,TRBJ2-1,CASSPLAGGNNEQFF,TGTGCCAGCTCACCACTAGCGGGGGGGAACAATGAGCAGTTCTTC
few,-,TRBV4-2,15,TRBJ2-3,CASSQEVSSTDTQYF,TGTGCCAGCAGCCAAGAAGTCAGTAGCACAGATACGCAGTATTTT
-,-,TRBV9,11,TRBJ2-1,CASSVEEIQFF,TGTGCCAGCAGCGTAGAGGAGATACAGTTCTTC
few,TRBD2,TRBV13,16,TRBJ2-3,CASSAETSGRGRMQYF,TGTGCCAGCAGCGCCGAGACTAGCGGGAGGGGAAGGATGCAGTATTTT
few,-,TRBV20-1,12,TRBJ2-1,CSGIRGGNEQFF,TGCAGTGGGATAAGGGGCGGCAATGAGCAGTTCTTC
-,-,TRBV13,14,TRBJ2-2,CASSLSPGTGELFF,TGTGCCAGCAGCTTATCCCCTGGGACCGGGGAGCTGTTTTTT
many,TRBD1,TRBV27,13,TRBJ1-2,CASSLQGNYGYTF,TGTGCCAGCAGCCTACAGGGGAACTATGGCTACACCTTC
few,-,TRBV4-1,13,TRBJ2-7,CASSQISSYEQYF,TGCGCCAGCAGCCAAATATCATCCTACGAGCAGTACTTC
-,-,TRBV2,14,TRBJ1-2,CASSQQGKNYGYTF,TGTGCCAGCAGCCAACAAGGGAAGAACTATGGCTACACCTTC
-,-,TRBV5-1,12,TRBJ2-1,CASSQNSNEQFF,TGCGCCAGCAGCCAAAATAGCAATGAGCAGTTCTTC
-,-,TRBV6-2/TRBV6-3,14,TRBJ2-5,CASSSLDPSEAQYF,TGTGCCAGCAGCTCCCTCGACCCTTCAGAGGCCCAGTACTTC
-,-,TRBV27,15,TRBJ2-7,CASSPRGSYSYEQYF,TGTGCCAGCAGCCCGAGGGGGTCCTACTCCTACGAGCAGTACTTC
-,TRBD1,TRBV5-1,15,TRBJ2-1,CASSSHPTGTGEQFF,TGCGCCAGCAGCTCCCATCCGACAGGGACAGGTGAGCAGTTCTTC
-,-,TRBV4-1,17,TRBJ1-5,CASSQEYWTDSNQPQHF,TGCGCCAGCAGTCAAGAATACTGGACAGATAGCAATCAGCCCCAGCATTTT
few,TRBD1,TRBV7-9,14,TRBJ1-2,CASSLGGQGNGYTF,TGTGCCAGCAGCTTAGGTGGACAGGGGAATGGCTACACCTTC
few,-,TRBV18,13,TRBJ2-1,CASSGGGVNEQFF,TGTGCCAGCTCCGGAGGGGGGGTGAATGAGCAGTTCTTC
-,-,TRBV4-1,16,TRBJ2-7,CASSRRLDTLWDEQYF,TGCGCCAGCAGCCGTCGATTGGACACACTATGGGACGAGCAGTACTTC
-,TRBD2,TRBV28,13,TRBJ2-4,CASSLLAGDTVYF,TGTGCCAGCAGTTTACTAGCGGGGGACACGGTGTACTTC
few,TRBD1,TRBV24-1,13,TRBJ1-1,CATRGQGNTEAFF,TGTGCCACCCGGGGACAGGGGAACACTGAAGCTTTCTTT
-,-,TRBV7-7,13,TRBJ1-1,CASSLAENTGAFF,TGTGCCAGCAGCTTGGCAGAGAACACTGGAGCTTTCTTT
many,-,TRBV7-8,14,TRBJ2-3,CASSLNPGADTQYF,TGTGCCAGCAGCTTAAACCCTGGGGCAGATACGCAGTATTTT
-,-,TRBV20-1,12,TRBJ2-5,CSATTHQETQYF,TGCAGTGCTACGACACACCAAGAGACCCAGTACTTC
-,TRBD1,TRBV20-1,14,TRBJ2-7,CSARATGGSYEQYF,TGCAGTGCTAGAGCGACAGGGGGCTCCTACGAGCAGTACTTC
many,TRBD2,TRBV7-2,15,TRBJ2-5,CASSSFLAGQETQYF,TGTGCCAGCAGCTCCTTCTTAGCGGGCCAAGAGACCCAGTACTTC
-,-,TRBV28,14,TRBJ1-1,CASIERGTNTEAFF,TGTGCCAGCATCGAACGGGGTACGAACACTGAAGCTTTCTTT
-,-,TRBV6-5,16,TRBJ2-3,CASSRQFSGATDTQYF,TGTGCCAGCAGCCGCCAATTTAGCGGAGCCACAGATACGCAGTATTTT
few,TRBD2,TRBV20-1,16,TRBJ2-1,CSARRVSGSSYNEQFF,TGCAGTGCTAGAAGGGTTAGCGGGAGCTCCTACAATGAGCAGTTCTTC
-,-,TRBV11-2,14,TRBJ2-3,CASSPDLSTDTQYF,TGTGCCAGCAGCCCCGACTTAAGCACAGATACGCAGTATTTT
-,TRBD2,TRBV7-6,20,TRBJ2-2,CASSREFKLAGELDTGELFF,TGTGCCAGCAGCCGCGAGTTTAAACTAGCGGGAGAGTTGGACACCGGGGAGCTGTTTTTT
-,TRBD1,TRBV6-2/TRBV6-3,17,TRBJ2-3,CASSVSWDSEDTDTQYF,TGTGCCAGCAGTGTCTCTTGGGACAGCGAGGACACAGATACGCAGTATTTT
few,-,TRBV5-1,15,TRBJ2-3,CASSNGDAVADTQYF,TGCGCCAGCAGCAACGGGGATGCAGTCGCAGATACGCAGTATTTT
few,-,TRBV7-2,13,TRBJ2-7,CASSFSSNYEQYF,TGTGCCAGCAGCTTCAGCTCTAACTACGAGCAGTACTTC
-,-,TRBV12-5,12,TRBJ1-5,CASAPEGQPQHF,TGTGCTAGTGCCCCGGAAGGGCAGCCCCAGCATTTT
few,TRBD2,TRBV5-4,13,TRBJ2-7,CASTWQREFEQYF,TGTGCCAGCACTTGGCAGCGGGAGTTCGAGCAGTACTTC
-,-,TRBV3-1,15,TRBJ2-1,CASSQRRDSKNEQFF,TGTGCCAGCAGCCAACGCCGGGACTCCAAAAATGAGCAGTTCTTC